The clone carrying this T cell receptor beta chain was recorded only once. Its target is not known. Some clones are missing from TCRdb's copy, which holds only in-frame ones; the method was immunoSEQ multiplex PCR. Counted here are a few hundred thousand clones, just over 85% occurring once; the ten biggest clones make up under 0.95%. A roughly 130-subject validation cohort, separate from the approximately 690-subject first cohort, supplied the donors. This CDR3 contains 17 residues. V was clipped by 4 bases and J by 7 bases; unmatched bases: 8. Germline V gene lookup returns CDR1 SNHLY and CDR2 FYNNEI. The data belong to a study of cytomegalovirus exposure and HLA in healthy donors. Study at large: A subsequent analysis reported that the roughly 120 validation repertoires were produced on the same platform that had also been used for the roughly 670 first-cohort repertoires.

Study-wide points: Listed as cytomegalovirus-associated were over 150 TCR beta chains. It was confirmed in vitro that a few of the CMV-associated chains were specific for CMV antigens.

The genes are TRBV2 and TRBJ2-3, with 16 bases that match TRBD2. The sequencing input was PBMCs. The sequence derives from a woman aged 18-29 years in good health and CMV-seronegative. CDR3 nucleotides: TGTGCCAGCAGTGTTCCCGGGACTAGCGGGAGGGCGAATACGCAGTATTTT. Amino acid sequence: CASSVPGTSGRANTQYF.